Below, one T cell receptor (beta chain) is given with its context. Its antigen remains undetermined. Base-call qualities are not available, and no considerably larger clone is one nucleotide away. The data originate from a study of T cells in localized non-small cell lung cancer (dated by TCRdb to the early 2020s). Concerning the study at large: Comparing tumors with uninvolved tumor-adjacent lungs, the study looked at the T cell repertoires of 200 to 250 patients with early-stage NSCLC. The cohort was made up of 200 to 250 treatment-naive NSCLC patients whose localized lung tumors had been resected. A mean age of around 66 years was recorded for the NSCLC patients, of whom under 150 were male and 95 to 110 were female. The full study reports these points: Because multi-region sequencing of the tumors was not done, intratumor heterogeneity could not be ruled out. Because the study design was exploratory, TCR variables were selected using unadjusted p-values without false-discovery rate correction. Higher blood T cell density associated with longer overall survival, while higher adjacent-lung clonality associated with shorter survival. Of the top 100 tumor clones, a median of roughly 60 were detected in paired uninvolved adjacent lung; under 35 were also among that lung's top 100. The highest T cell clonality was observed in uninvolved tumor-adjacent lung, where clonality exceeded that of tumor, suggesting that antigenic responses were more focused in uninvolved tumor-adjacent lung.

At diagnosis, peripheral blood, uninvolved tumor-adjacent lung and tumor were collected and stored as a combination of fresh-frozen and FFPE material. For TCR repertoire profiling, the blood samples were analyzed as peripheral blood mononuclear cells. Including the terminal cysteine and phenylalanine, the CDR3 comprises 16 residues. Only the CDR3 part of the read is kept: 48 bases, read in frame from the first base. After removal of 6 bases from V and 4 bases from J, the junction retains 13 bases not matched to a gene. CDR1 and CDR2, looked up from the germline V gene, are MDHEN and SYDVKM. The immunoSEQ Assay was used to sequence TCR beta CDR3 regions from DNA. In the original analysis: T cell density was computed as TCR beta template counts normalized to usable DNA estimated by amplifying housekeeping genes. Using the preseqR package, richness was estimated by extrapolating to 120,000 templates for tissue samples and 400,000 templates for PBMC samples. Clonality was defined as one minus Pielou's evenness. To identify tissue-enriched TCRs, differential abundance testing was run on productive amino-acid clonotypes with a minimum total count of 5 and an alpha of 0.1. The Jaccard Index and the Morisita Overlap Index were used to measure how much the repertoires overlapped between compartments. GLIPH clustered TCR beta CDR3s with public tetramer-defined viral CDR3s; viral motifs required at least three viral sequences plus V-gene enrichment. TCRdb limited this immuneACCESS table to in-frame rearrangements with V and J called. A share of clones is missing; checked studies link under half to unresolved V genes, and the rest is unexplained. V, J and clone size are those of that table, while D and trimming were read from the DNA. The sample table contains approximately 14,000 clones; only one count was recorded for approximately 89% of them. 2.5% to 3% of the sample rests with the top ten.

The chain joins TRBV28 to TRBJ2-3; 7 central bases correspond to TRBD2. This receptor was taken from a man between 40 and 70 years old with stage III lung adenocarcinoma. Sequences were derived from peripheral blood mononuclear cells, sampled before any cancer treatment. The CDR3 corresponds to CASRIRAGRVADTQYF. The nucleotide sequence is TGTGCCAGCAGAATAAGAGCGGGAAGGGTGGCAGATACGCAGTATTTT.